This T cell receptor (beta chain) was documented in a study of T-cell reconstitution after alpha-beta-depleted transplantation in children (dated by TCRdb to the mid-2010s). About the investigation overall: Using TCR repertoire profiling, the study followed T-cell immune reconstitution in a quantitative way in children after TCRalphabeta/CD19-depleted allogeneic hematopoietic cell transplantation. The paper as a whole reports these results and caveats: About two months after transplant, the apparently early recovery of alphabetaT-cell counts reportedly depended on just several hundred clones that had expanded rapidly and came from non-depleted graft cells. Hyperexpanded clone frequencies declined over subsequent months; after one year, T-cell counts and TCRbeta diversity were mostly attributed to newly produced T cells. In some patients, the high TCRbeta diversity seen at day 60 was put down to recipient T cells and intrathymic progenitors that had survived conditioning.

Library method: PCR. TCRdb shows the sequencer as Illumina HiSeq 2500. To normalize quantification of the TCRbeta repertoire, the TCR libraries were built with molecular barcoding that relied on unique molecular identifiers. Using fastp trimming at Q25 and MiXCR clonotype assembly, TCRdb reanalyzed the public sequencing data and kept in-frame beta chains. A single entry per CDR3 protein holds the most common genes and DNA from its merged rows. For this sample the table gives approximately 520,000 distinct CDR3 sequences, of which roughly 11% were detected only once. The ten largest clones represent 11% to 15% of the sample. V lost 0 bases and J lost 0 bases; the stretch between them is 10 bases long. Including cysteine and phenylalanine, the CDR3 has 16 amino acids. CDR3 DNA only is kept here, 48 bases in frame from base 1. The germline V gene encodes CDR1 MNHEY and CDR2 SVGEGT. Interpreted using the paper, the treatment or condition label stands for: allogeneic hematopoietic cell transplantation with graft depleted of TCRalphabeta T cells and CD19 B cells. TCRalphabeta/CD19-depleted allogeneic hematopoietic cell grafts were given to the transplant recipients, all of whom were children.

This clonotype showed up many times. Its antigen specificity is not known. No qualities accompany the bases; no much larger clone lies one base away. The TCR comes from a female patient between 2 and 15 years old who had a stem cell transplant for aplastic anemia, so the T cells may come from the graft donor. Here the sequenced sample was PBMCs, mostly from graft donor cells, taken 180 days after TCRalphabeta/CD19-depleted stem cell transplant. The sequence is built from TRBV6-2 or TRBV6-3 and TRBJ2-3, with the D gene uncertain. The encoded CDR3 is CASSYSLRTSTDTQYF. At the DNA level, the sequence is TGTGCCAGCAGTTACTCTTTGCGTACTAGCACAGATACGCAGTATTTT.